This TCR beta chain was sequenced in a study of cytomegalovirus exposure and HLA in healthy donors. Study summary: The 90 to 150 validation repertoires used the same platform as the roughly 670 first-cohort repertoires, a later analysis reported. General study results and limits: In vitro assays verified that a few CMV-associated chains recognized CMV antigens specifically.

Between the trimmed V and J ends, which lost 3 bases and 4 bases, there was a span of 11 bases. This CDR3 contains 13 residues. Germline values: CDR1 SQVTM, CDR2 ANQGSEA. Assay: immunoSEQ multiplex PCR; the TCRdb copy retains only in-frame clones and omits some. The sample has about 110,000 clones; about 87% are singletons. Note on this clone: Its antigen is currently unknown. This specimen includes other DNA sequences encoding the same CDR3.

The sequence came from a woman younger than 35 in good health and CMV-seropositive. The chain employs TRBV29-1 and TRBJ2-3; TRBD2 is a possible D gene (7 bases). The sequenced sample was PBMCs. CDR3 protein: CSVERGGADTQYF. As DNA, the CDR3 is TGCAGCGTTGAGAGGGGGGGCGCAGATACGCAGTATTTT.